Sequencing of this T cell receptor (beta chain) was carried out in a study of T cell repertoires in cytomegalovirus infection. Broader study findings: Totalled public TCR beta family frequency picked out people who carried CMV plus the relevant HLA.

Germline V gene sequence: CDR1 SEHNR, CDR2 FQNEAQ (reference sequence). Trimming took off 5 bases at V and 8 bases at J, with 15 bases between the two ends. The CDR3 covers 13 residues. A word on this clonotype: Its antigen is not known.

TCRdb analysed the reads with MiXCR anew, one entry per CDR3 protein. The table shows a few hundred thousand distinct CDR3 sequences, with approximately 25% occurring only once. Sequencing was performed on cultured PBMCs, taken from culture after CMV antigen stimulation. The receptor comes from a human donor in good health (CMV status not recorded). Some clones in this sample may be carry-over from other donors' samples. V and J are TRBV7-9 and TRBJ1-2, with D unresolved. Written as DNA, the CDR3 is TGTGCCAGCAGCCCCGACACGACTAGGGGCTACACCTTC. It translates to CASSPDTTRGYTF.